What follows is one T cell receptor beta chain and its context. This sample is drawn from a study of blood T cell repertoires in COVID-19. Repertoires were generated with immunoSEQ multiplex PCR, while TCRdb's copy carries only in-frame clones and drops some. This sample yields tens of thousands of clones, of which about four fifths are seen a single time; roughly 6% belongs to the top ten. The germline CDR1 and CDR2 sequences are SGHTA and FQGNSA. Trimming removed 6 bases from V and 2 bases from J, with 12 bases in between. This CDR3 has 14 residues. Source material: peripheral blood. This sequence was found in a man in his 70s with COVID-19, enrolled during active disease. The rearrangement uses TRBV7-2 and TRBJ2-3, with D possibly being TRBD2 (6 bases). CDR3 region: CASRRGGATDTQYF. The CDR3, as DNA: TGTGCCAGCAGGCGGGGCGGGGCCACAGATACGCAGTATTTT.